What follows are 2 T cell receptor beta chains derived from one specimen sequenced in a study of T cell responses to AZD1222 COVID-19 vaccine (dated by TCRdb to the early 2020s). To prepare the library, the immunoSEQ multiplex PCR assay was applied. TCRdb took over this immuneACCESS table, retaining in-frame rearrangements with V and J assigned. Such tables are incomplete; in checked studies, under half of the missing clones stem from an unresolved V gene, and the remainder is unexplained. The sample contains more than 250,000 clones, more than 85% of them found a single time. Of the sample, 0.5% to 0.65% is held by the ten largest clones. Sample time point, as interpreted from the label and publication: baseline before first vaccination. Sequencing used peripheral blood, obtained on day 0 of AZD1222 vaccination. The receptors come from an adult in good health.

The CDR3 loop reads CASSLAGTGANYGYTF. In nucleotides, the CDR3 is TGTGCCAGCAGCTTAGCCGGGACAGGGGCGAACTATGGCTACACCTTC. The rearrangement links TRBV7-9 to TRBJ1-2, with 10 nucleotides matching TRBD1. The germline V gene encodes CDR1 SEHNR and CDR2 FQNEAQ (reference sequence). The CDR3 is made up of 16 amino acids. Unmatched junction bases numbered 3, after V lost 0 bases and J lost 2 bases.

The chain has TRBV2 and TRBJ1-2; D unresolved. The germline V and J ends were trimmed by 3 bases and 1 base, with 9 bases remaining between them. The CDR3 totals 14 residues. In germline, CDR1 is SNHLY, CDR2 FYNNEI. CDR3 nucleotide sequence: TGTGCCAGCAGTGAGTCAGCTGTTAACTATGGCTACACCTTC. Protein: CASSESAVNYGYTF.